Listed here are 19 T cell receptor beta chains from one sample, sequenced in a study of blood T cell repertoires in COVID-19. Libraries were prepared by immunoSEQ multiplex PCR; TCRdb keeps only in-frame clonotypes and omits some of them. Here the sample spans 300,000 to 350,000 clones, about 87% being singletons. The sequenced material came from PBMCs or T cells enriched from blood (not recorded which). Receptors originate from a man aged 30 to 45 who had recovered from COVID-19.

The chain employs TRBV28 and TRBJ1-4; weak D call: TRBD1 (6 bases). Germline CDR1 reads MDHEN; CDR2 reads SYDVKM. The CDR3 runs 17 residues. V was clipped by 4 bases and J by 0 bases, with 15 bases between them. The DNA for the CDR3 is TGTGCCAGCAGTTCGACTCGACAGGTTGCAACTAATGAAAAACTGTTTTTT. It is translated as CASSSTRQVATNEKLFF.

This clone was found once. The chain combines TRBV5-1 with TRBJ1-6; 7 bases line up with TRBD1. J gave up 8 bases and V 4 bases, and 6 bases lay outside the gene matches. The CDR3 totals 14 residues. Germline V CDR1 and CDR2: SGHRS, YFSETQ. CDR3 sequence (DNA): TGCGCCAGCAGCAATACAGGGGTGGATTCACCCCTCCACTTT. This sequence encodes CASSNTGVDSPLHF.

The chain uses TRBV7-3 and TRBJ2-3, with TRBD1 matching over 8 bases. The CDR3 has 15 amino acids. V trimming: 7 bases; J trimming: 2 bases; junction bases outside the gene matches: 8. CDR1 is SGHTA and CDR2 is FQGTGA in the germline V gene. This CDR3 is CASNTTGDHTDTQYF. CDR3 DNA: TGTGCCAGCAACACGACAGGGGACCACACAGATACGCAGTATTTT.

This clone was counted a few times. V is TRBV20-1 and J is TRBJ1-2; 9 bases agree with TRBD1. The trim removed 3 bases at V and 4 bases at J, leaving 6 bases unmatched. Germline-derived CDR1 and CDR2 are DFQATT and SNEGSKA (reference sequence). The CDR3 loop spans 14 amino acids. The CDR3 bases are TGCAGTGCTAGTGAGGGACAGGGAGGCTATGGCTACACCTTC. This encodes CSASEGQGGYGYTF.

The CDR3 sequence is CASSQEVFEPLHF. The CDR3 nucleotides are TGCGCCAGCAGCCAGGAGGTTTTCGAACCCCTCCACTTT. The chain has TRBV5-1 and TRBJ1-6; the D is unclear. The V and J ends lost 4 bases and 12 bases respectively, with 14 bases between them. The germline CDR1 and CDR2 sequences are SGHRS and YFSETQ. This CDR3 spans 13 amino acids. The entire variable domain, with the rest obtained from reference TRBV5-1 and TRBJ1-6, is as follows: KAGVTQTPRYLIKTRGQQVTLSCSPISGHRSVSWYQQTPGQGLQFLFEYFSETQRNKGNFPGRFSGRQFSNSRSEMNVSTLELGDSALYLCASSQEVFEPLHFGNGTRLTVT.

J is TRBJ1-1 and V is TRBV15; D is unresolved. V lost 3 bases and J lost 0, with 8 bases in between. Germline CDR1 LNHNV, CDR2 YYDKDF (reference sequence). The CDR3 loop spans 14 amino acids. The DNA for the CDR3 is TGTGCCACCAGCAGTCCCGGTTTGAACACTGAAGCTTTCTTT. It encodes CATSSPGLNTEAFF.

The rearrangement joins TRBV2 to TRBJ1-1; D may be TRBD1 (6 bases). The ends were cut back, 4 bases at V and 0 bases at J, with 15 bases in the middle. The germline gives CDR1 SNHLY, CDR2 FYNNEI. The CDR3 is 16 residues long. CDR3 coding DNA: TGTGCCAGCAGTGGAAAGGGGGGGATGATGAACACTGAAGCTTTCTTT. This translates into CASSGKGGMMNTEAFF.

The gene calls are TRBV28 and TRBJ2-3; D possibly corresponds to TRBD1 (5 bases). Germline CDR1 reads MDHEN; CDR2 reads SYDVKM. This CDR3 contains 15 residues. V gave up 2 bases and J gave up 0 bases, with 9 bases separating them. The CDR3 DNA reads as TGTGCCAGCAGTTTAGACAGATCTAGCACAGATACGCAGTATTTT. Protein product: CASSLDRSSTDTQYF.

The chain combines TRBV28 with TRBJ2-3; D perhaps matches TRBD1 (6 bases). V was trimmed by 4 bases and J by 4 bases, leaving 24 bases between them. The CDR3 runs 18 residues. Looked up from germline, CDR1 is MDHEN and CDR2 is SYDVKM. The CDR3 loop is CASSSPDWGRKAPDTQYF. CDR3 bases: TGTGCCAGCAGTTCCCCTGATTGGGGGCGCAAGGCTCCAGATACGCAGTATTTT.

This sequence joins TRBV2 and TRBJ2-3, with D unresolved. Trimming cost V 4 bases and J 1 base, with 9 bases left between them. CDR3 length: 14 residues. The germline gives CDR1 SNHLY, CDR2 FYNNEI. The CDR3 sequence is CASSASLGTDTQYF. CDR3 sequence (DNA): TGTGCCAGCAGTGCTAGTTTGGGCACAGATACGCAGTATTTT.

The J gene is TRBJ2-1, the V gene TRBV2; 14 nucleotides agree with TRBD2. This CDR3 has 15 residues. Per germline, CDR1 SNHLY and CDR2 FYNNEI. The junction had 7 bases not matched to a gene; V was cut back by 7 bases and J by 8 bases. The CDR3 is CASNPTSGGVYEQFF. DNA of the CDR3: TGTGCCAGCAATCCGACTAGCGGGGGGGTATATGAGCAGTTCTTC.

The chain joins TRBV5-1 to TRBJ2-5; TRBD2 agrees at 9 bases. This CDR3 is built from 16 residues. The ends lost 6 bases at V and 5 bases at J; junction bases unmatched: 14. Looked up from germline, CDR1 is SGHRS and CDR2 is YFSETQ. CDR3 in amino acids: CASTPRRGGPRETQYF. The DNA for the CDR3 is TGCGCCAGCACCCCAAGGCGGGGGGGCCCGAGGGAGACCCAGTACTTC.

This sequence joins TRBV19 and TRBJ1-2, with no clear D. From germline, CDR1 is LNHDA and CDR2 SQIVND (reference sequence). The V and J ends lost 7 bases and 0 bases respectively, with 18 bases between them. The CDR3 spans 16 residues. The CDR3 sequence is CASTLGGGRANYGYTF. The DNA for the CDR3 is TGTGCCAGTACCCTGGGTGGTGGGAGAGCTAACTATGGCTACACCTTC.

The CDR3 loop is CASSLRGGGGELFF. The CDR3 DNA reads as TGTGCCAGCAGCCTTCGGGGGGGCGGCGGGGAGCTGTTTTTT. This sequence joins TRBV5-4 and TRBJ2-2; 8 nucleotides align to TRBD2. This CDR3 is 14 amino acids long. CDR1 and CDR2 (germline): SGHNT, YYREEE (reference sequence). Trimming removed 4 bases from V and 7 bases from J; junction bases left unmatched: 6. The variable domain in full, completed from reference TRBV5-4 and TRBJ2-2, reads ETGVTQSPTHLIKTRGQQVTLRCSSQSGHNTVSWYQQALGQGPQFIFQYYREEENGRGNFPPRFSGLQFPNYSSELNVNALELDDSALYLCASSLRGGGGELFFGEGSRLTVL.

This clone turned up a few times. The chain's CDR3 is CASSLTRNTEAFF. The DNA for the CDR3 is TGTGCCAGCAGTTTGACACGGAACACTGAAGCTTTCTTT. The chain joins TRBV2 to TRBJ1-1, with D uncertain. The germline V and J ends were trimmed by 5 bases and 1 base, with 8 bases remaining between them. CDR1 and CDR2 from the germline V gene are SNHLY and FYNNEI. This CDR3 spans 13 amino acids.

The rearrangement joins TRBV6-5 to TRBJ1-2; 7 bases are shared with TRBD1. Germline trimming cut 2 bases from V and 6 bases from J; bases unmatched to any gene: 0. Germline V CDR1 and CDR2: MNHEY, SVGAGI. This CDR3 comprises 12 residues. The chain's CDR3 is CASSYDRDGYTF. The CDR3 DNA sequence: TGTGCCAGCAGTTACGACAGGGATGGCTACACCTTC.

The rearrangement links TRBV7-8 to TRBJ2-1, with TRBD1 identical over 10 bases. Germline loops: CDR1 SGHVS, CDR2 FQNEAQ. V lost 2 bases to trimming and J lost 0 bases; unmatched junction nucleotides: 1. The CDR3 is 16 amino acids. CDR3 sequence: CASSLRTGGSYNEQFF. In DNA form, the CDR3 reads TGTGCCAGCAGCTTACGGACAGGGGGCTCCTACAATGAGCAGTTCTTC.

V gene TRBV6-2 or TRBV6-3 combines with J gene TRBJ2-7; TRBD1 matches at 8 bases. The length of the CDR3 is 14 residues. The J segment lost 6 bases and the V segment lost 1 base, leaving 5 bases of the junction unmatched. Germline V gene data show CDR1 as MNHEY and CDR2 as SVGEGT. The CDR3 DNA reads TGTGCCAGCAGTTACTTCCGGACAGGGTTCGAGCAGTACTTC. Translation gives CASSYFRTGFEQYF.

The chain employs TRBV3-1 (or the pseudogene TRBV3-2) and TRBJ2-7; D is undetermined. The V gene lost 1 base and the J gene lost 7 bases, with 14 bases spanning the gap. The CDR3 is made up of 14 amino acids. From germline, CDR1 is LGHDT and CDR2 YNNKEL (reference sequence). As DNA, the CDR3 is TGTGCCAGCAGCCAAGGGGTCAGGTCAAGGGAGCAGTACTTC. It codes for CASSQGVRSREQYF.